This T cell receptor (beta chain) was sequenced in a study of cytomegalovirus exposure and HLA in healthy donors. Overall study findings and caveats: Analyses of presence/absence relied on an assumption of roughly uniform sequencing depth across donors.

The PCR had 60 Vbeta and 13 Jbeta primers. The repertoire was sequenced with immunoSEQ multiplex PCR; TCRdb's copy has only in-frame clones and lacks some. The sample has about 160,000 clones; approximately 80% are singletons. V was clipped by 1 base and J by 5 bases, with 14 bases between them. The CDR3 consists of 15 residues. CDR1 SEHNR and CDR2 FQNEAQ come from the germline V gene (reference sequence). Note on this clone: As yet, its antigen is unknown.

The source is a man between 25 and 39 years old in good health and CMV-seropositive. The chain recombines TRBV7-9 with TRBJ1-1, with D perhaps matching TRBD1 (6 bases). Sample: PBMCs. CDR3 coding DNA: TGTGCCAGCAGCTTAGAGGGGGGAGGGTTGACTGAAGCTTTCTTT. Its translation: CASSLEGGGLTEAFF.